This T cell receptor (beta chain) was found in a study of cytomegalovirus exposure and HLA in healthy donors. At the level of the study: From about 179 million T cells, an earlier analysis saw roughly 110 million unique TCR beta sequences. Study observations and caveats: Within the data, a cluster of highly shared sequence variants was likely a sequencing artifact. An analysis done earlier found most TCR beta V segments productive about 87% or about 30% of the time. Altogether, 164 TCR beta chains were recorded as cytomegalovirus-associated.

The PCR used 60 Vbeta and 13 Jbeta primers. Clones were sequenced by immunoSEQ multiplex PCR, and TCRdb holds only the in-frame ones, with some missing. This sample has around 200,000 clones, with 62% found just once. V lost 7 bases and J 3 bases, leaving 15 bases between the germline ends. The CDR3 covers 13 residues. Per germline, CDR1 SQVTM and CDR2 ANQGSEA. About this clone itself: Its antigen remains unknown.

The chain links TRBV29-1 to TRBJ1-2, with D maybe TRBD1 (6 bases). Sequencing input: PBMCs. The sequence derives from a middle-aged man in good health and CMV-seronegative. The CDR3 protein is CSAEPPGDYGYTF. The CDR3 DNA sequence: TGCAGCGCCGAGCCTCCAGGGGACTATGGCTACACCTTC.